These T cell receptor beta chains were read from a single sample in a study of CD8 T cells in ankylosing spondylitis. One entry per CDR3 protein results from TCRdb running MiXCR on the 5' RACE reads. The table shows 650,000 to 800,000 distinct CDR3 sequences, with roughly 19% occurring only once. Sequenced: blood, either unsorted or a sorted T cell fraction (not recorded which). The receptors were sampled from a male donor with ankylosing spondylitis. CDR3s include the opening cysteine and the closing phenylalanine or tryptophan. A D gene is named only where the DNA matches it firmly. For some rows the clone size is stated as once, few or many, or as a class when expanded; others skip it.

clone size,V gene,J gene,D gene,CDR3 DNA,CDR3 protein
few,TRBV2,TRBJ2-5,.,TGTGCCAGCAGTGTACTGCAAGGGGAGACCCAGTACTTC,CASSVLQGETQYF
few,TRBV5-1,TRBJ2-7,.,TGCGCCAGCGGAAGCCAGGGTGACGAGCAGTACTTC,CASGSQGDEQYF
few,TRBV20-1,TRBJ2-7,.,TGCAGTGCTACTCTAATTCAGGGGAAGGGCTACGAGCAGTACTTC,CSATLIQGKGYEQYF
.,TRBV12-3/TRBV12-4,TRBJ1-3,TRBD1,TGTGCCAGCAGTCCGGGACAGGGTATTCCTGGAAACACCATATATTTT,CASSPGQGIPGNTIYF
.,TRBV6-5,TRBJ2-2,.,TGTGCCAGCAGTTACTCAAGTGGGACCGGGACCGGGGAGCTGTTTTTT,CASSYSSGTGTGELFF
few,TRBV10-2,TRBJ2-5,.,TGCGCCAGCAGTGGGCTAGGGAGGACAGAAGAGACCCAGTACTTC,CASSGLGRTEETQYF
.,TRBV6-1,TRBJ2-1,.,TGTGCCAGCAGTCCCTATTCTAGGCGATACAATGAGCAGTTCTTC,CASSPYSRRYNEQFF
.,TRBV5-6,TRBJ1-4,.,TGTGCCAGCAGCTTGGGGGTCAACCAGGCGTATAATGAAAAACTGTTTTTT,CASSLGVNQAYNEKLFF
few,TRBV4-3,TRBJ2-4,.,TGCGCCAGCAGCCAAGTAGCCTATACCCTGGGGGTAGCCAAAAACATTCAGTACTTC,CASSQVAYTLGVAKNIQYF
many,TRBV18,TRBJ2-2,TRBD1,TGTGCCAGCTCACCAAGATCAGGGGGCTTTGTCGGGGAGCTGTTTTTT,CASSPRSGGFVGELFF
many,TRBV12-3/TRBV12-4,TRBJ2-5,TRBD1,TGTGCCAGCAGTCTCTACTGGGACAGGGGGTCGGAGACCCAGTACTTC,CASSLYWDRGSETQYF
.,TRBV13,TRBJ2-7,.,TGTGCCAGCACTTGGGGCTTGAGAGGGGAGCAGTACTTC,CASTWGLRGEQYF
.,TRBV3-1,TRBJ1-1,.,TGTGCCAGCAGCCAAGGGATCAGCCCGAACACTGAAGCTTTCTTT,CASSQGISPNTEAFF
few,TRBV29-1,TRBJ2-7,TRBD2,TGCAGCGTTGGGACTAGCGGAGGGGACGAGCAGTACTTC,CSVGTSGGDEQYF
few,TRBV5-1,TRBJ2-1,.,TGCGCCAGCAGTCCGACTAGTCGACGGACCTACAATGAGCAGTTCTTC,CASSPTSRRTYNEQFF
.,TRBV5-1,TRBJ2-1,TRBD2,TGCGCCAGCAGCGAAATAGCGGGAGCTTACAATGAGCAGTTCTTC,CASSEIAGAYNEQFF
many,TRBV12-3/TRBV12-4,TRBJ2-5,.,TGTGCCAGCAGTTTATGGCAGGGGGAGGATACCCAGTACTTC,CASSLWQGEDTQYF
.,TRBV7-2,TRBJ1-1,.,TGTGCCAGCAGCTTAGGGGCCCGGGGGGGCCAAAGCGTGCGTGTTTTCTTT,CASSLGARGGQSVRVFF
.,TRBV28,TRBJ1-4,.,TGTGCCAGCAGTCCCGTGGGGGCTGATAATGAAAAACTGTTTTTT,CASSPVGADNEKLFF
few,TRBV4-1,TRBJ1-1,.,TGCGCCAGCAGCCAATCCGGGACACAGAACACTGAAGCTTTCTTT,CASSQSGTQNTEAFF
.,TRBV12-3/TRBV12-4,TRBJ1-5,.,TGTGCCAGCAATACCCACGGGGGCAATCAGCCCCAGCATTTT,CASNTHGGNQPQHF
few,TRBV7-9,TRBJ1-5,TRBD1,TGTGCCAGCAGCTTAACGACAGGGAAGGGGAATCAGCCCCAGCATTTT,CASSLTTGKGNQPQHF
.,TRBV12-3/TRBV12-4,TRBJ2-4,.,TGTGCCAGCAGTTTGTTAGCATTAGAAGCCAAAAACATTCAGTACTTC,CASSLLALEAKNIQYF
.,TRBV7-2,TRBJ2-3,.,TGTGCCAGCAGCTTACTAGGGGGGGGAGATACGCAGTATTTT,CASSLLGGGDTQYF
.,TRBV4-1,TRBJ2-7,.,TGCGCCAGCAGCCAAGATCAACCGGGACGGAGCTACGAGCAGTACTTC,CASSQDQPGRSYEQYF
.,TRBV18,TRBJ2-2,TRBD2,TGTGCCAGCTCGAAACTAGCGGGAGACACCGGGGAGCTGTTTTTT,CASSKLAGDTGELFF
.,TRBV29-1,TRBJ2-1,.,TGCAGCGTTGAAGCAGGCGGGTACAATGAGCAGTTCTTC,CSVEAGGYNEQFF
.,TRBV7-4,TRBJ2-3,TRBD2,TGTGCCAGCAGCAAGCGGGGAATAAGCACAGATACGCAGTATTTT,CASSKRGISTDTQYF
.,TRBV2,TRBJ1-2,.,TGTGCCAGCAACCTTGCGTATCTAAACTATGGCTACACCTTC,CASNLAYLNYGYTF
.,TRBV14,TRBJ1-1,.,TGTGCCAGCAGCCAAGATCTCATCAGGGAGGCTTTCTTT,CASSQDLIREAFF
.,TRBV20-1,TRBJ2-7,TRBD1,TGCAGTGCTATATGGACAGGGGTCGAGGACGAGCAGTACTTC,CSAIWTGVEDEQYF
few,TRBV12-3/TRBV12-4,TRBJ2-1,.,TGTGCCAGCAGTTTACTACCCCACAATGAGCAGTTCTTC,CASSLLPHNEQFF
few,TRBV29-1,TRBJ2-7,.,TGCAGCGTCCGGGGGGGACAGTTCTACGAGCAGTACTTC,CSVRGGQFYEQYF
.,TRBV20-1,TRBJ2-7,.,TGCAGTGCTAGTATGAGGGCGACCCCGAAAAGCGAGCAGTACTTC,CSASMRATPKSEQYF
.,TRBV4-1,TRBJ2-2,.,TGCGCCAGCGCCCTCGTGACAGGGAGGGTCGGCGGGGAGCTGTTTTTT,CASALVTGRVGGELFF
.,TRBV24-1,TRBJ1-2,TRBD1,TGTGCCACCAGTGCCCCCGGCTCCGACAGGGTGGATGGCTACACCTTC,CATSAPGSDRVDGYTF
few,TRBV12-3/TRBV12-4,TRBJ2-2,.,TGTGCCAGCAGCGAAGACCCCAGGGTTTTTGACGGGGAGCTGTTTTTT,CASSEDPRVFDGELFF
.,TRBV29-1,TRBJ2-7,.,TGCAGCGTATATATCCCTCCCAACTCCTACGAGCAGTACTTC,CSVYIPPNSYEQYF
.,TRBV7-9,TRBJ2-5,.,TGTGCCAGCAGCTTACGGGGCAGTGAAGAGACCCAGTACTTC,CASSLRGSEETQYF
.,TRBV29-1,TRBJ2-7,TRBD2,TGCAGCGTTGAAGGGTCCAGCGGGGTCTCCTACGAGCAGTACTTC,CSVEGSSGVSYEQYF
.,TRBV9,TRBJ2-7,.,TGTGCCAGCAGCGACATAGCGGAGGGGGACGAGCAGTACTTC,CASSDIAEGDEQYF
.,TRBV12-3/TRBV12-4,TRBJ1-6,TRBD1,TGTGCCAGCAGGCAGGGACAGGGCCTGTCGGCCCTCCACTTT,CASRQGQGLSALHF
.,TRBV5-1,TRBJ2-3,.,TGCGCCAGCAGCTTTGAGGCGGGTACCCGAGTGGATACGCAGTATTTT,CASSFEAGTRVDTQYF
few,TRBV7-2,TRBJ1-4,TRBD1,TGTGCCAGCAGATTAGAGGGACAGACTGAAAAACTGTTTTTT,CASRLEGQTEKLFF
few,TRBV9,TRBJ2-3,.,TGTGCCAGCAGCTCAGTTTCAGGGGAAACAGATACGCAGTATTTT,CASSSVSGETDTQYF
few,TRBV3-1,TRBJ2-5,.,TGTGCCAGCAGCCAAGTAGTAAGGGCACTCGAAGAGACCCAGTACTTC,CASSQVVRALEETQYF
few,TRBV4-2,TRBJ2-1,TRBD2,TGTGCCAGCGCCGTAAGGGGGGATAGCGGGGGTTCAGACAATGAGCAGTTCTTC,CASAVRGDSGGSDNEQFF
few,TRBV4-3,TRBJ1-2,TRBD1,TGCGCCAGCAGTCGCGACAGGGACCTAAACTATGGCTACACCTTC,CASSRDRDLNYGYTF
few,TRBV9,TRBJ1-2,.,TGTGCCAGCAGCGCAATACCGGGACTCTGGAACTATGGCTACACCTTC,CASSAIPGLWNYGYTF
.,TRBV7-2,TRBJ1-3,.,TGTGCCAGCAGCTTAGCGGGAAAGGGGTCCCCTGGAAACACCATATATTTT,CASSLAGKGSPGNTIYF
many,TRBV4-2,TRBJ2-7,.,TGTGCCAGCAGCCAAGACGCAAGCGCCCCATCCTACGAGCAGTACTTC,CASSQDASAPSYEQYF